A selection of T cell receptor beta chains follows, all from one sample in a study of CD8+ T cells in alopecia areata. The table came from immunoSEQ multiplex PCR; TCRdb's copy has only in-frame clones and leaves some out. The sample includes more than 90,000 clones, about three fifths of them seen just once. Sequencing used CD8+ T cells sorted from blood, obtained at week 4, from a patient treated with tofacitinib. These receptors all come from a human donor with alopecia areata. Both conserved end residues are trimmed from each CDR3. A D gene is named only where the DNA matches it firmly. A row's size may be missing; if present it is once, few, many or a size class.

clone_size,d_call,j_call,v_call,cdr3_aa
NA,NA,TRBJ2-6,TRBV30,AWTPGSGANVLT
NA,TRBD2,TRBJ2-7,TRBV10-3,AISTGTSGGTTYEQY
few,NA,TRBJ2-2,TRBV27,ASSPNEGRVNTGELF
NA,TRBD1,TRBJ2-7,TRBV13,ASRGQGRPYEQY
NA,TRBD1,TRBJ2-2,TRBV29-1,SVEGTENTGELF
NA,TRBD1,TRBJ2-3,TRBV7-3,ASSLGQGVTDTQY
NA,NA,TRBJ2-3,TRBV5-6,ASSLSRATDTQY
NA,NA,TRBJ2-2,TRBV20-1,SAANTGELF
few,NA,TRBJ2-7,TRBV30,AWSGLSFAGQFYEQY
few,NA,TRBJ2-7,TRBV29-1,SVEDRSSYEQY
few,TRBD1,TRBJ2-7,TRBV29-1,SAGQGSYEQY
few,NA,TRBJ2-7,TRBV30,AWSPDGGEQY
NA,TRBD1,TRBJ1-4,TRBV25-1,ASSETGQGFSNEKLF
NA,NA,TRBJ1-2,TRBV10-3,AFRPPRETNYGYT
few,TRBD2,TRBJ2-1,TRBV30,AWRPASGGYNEQF
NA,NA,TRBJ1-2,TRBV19,ASSPLLGDYGYT
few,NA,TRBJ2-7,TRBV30,ASPDREGTYEQY
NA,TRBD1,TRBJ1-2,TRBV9,ASTWTGSHLSGYT
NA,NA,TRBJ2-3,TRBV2,ASSVLGRRSTDTQY
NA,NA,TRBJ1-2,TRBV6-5,ASSIGANYGYT
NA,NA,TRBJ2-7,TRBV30,AWSVHRNEQY
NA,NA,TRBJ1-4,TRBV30,AWDSGPIGEKLF
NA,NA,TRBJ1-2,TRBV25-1,ASSDGLPEGYT
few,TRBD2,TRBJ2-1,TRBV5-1,ASSLELAGEYNEQF
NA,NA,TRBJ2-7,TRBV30,AWDPGRGSYEQY
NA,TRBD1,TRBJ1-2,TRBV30,AWASGGGYT
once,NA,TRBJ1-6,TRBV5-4,ASSLEGGFYNSPLH
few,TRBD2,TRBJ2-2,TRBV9,ASSVQAGLVAGELF
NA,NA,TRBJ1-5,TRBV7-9,ASSPPGGSNQPQH
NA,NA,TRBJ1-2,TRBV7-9,ASSLGGNYGYT
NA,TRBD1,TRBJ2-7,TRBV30,AWSLTGMGEQY
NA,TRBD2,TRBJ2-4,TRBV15,ATGTMAKNIQY
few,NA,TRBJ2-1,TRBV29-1,RRGPPSSNEQF
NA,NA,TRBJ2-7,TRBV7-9,ASSLAGSFHEQY
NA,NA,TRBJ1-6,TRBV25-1,ASSGGVDSPLH
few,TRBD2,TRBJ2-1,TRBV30,AWRTSGSNEQF
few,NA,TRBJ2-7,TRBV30,AWSEHHSYEQY
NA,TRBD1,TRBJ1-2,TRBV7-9,ASSLALRDREYT
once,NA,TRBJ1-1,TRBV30,AWTTPLPF
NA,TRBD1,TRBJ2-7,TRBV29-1,SVVGTGERAYEQY
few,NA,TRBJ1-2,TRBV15,ATSRTSQGDYGYT
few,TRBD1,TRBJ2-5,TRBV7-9,ASSRPPGQQETQY